A selection of T cell receptor beta chains follows, all from one sample in a study of control samples from healthy donors and cancer patients. TCRdb keeps only in-frame clones here, not all; method: immunoSEQ multiplex PCR. Of about 70,000 clones in the sample, about 94% are singletons; the top ten hold approximately 3%. The specimen was blood. The receptors originated from a woman aged 25-40 years in good health. CDR3s include the opening cysteine and the closing phenylalanine or tryptophan. The D gene is left open where the match is weak. The size field is filled for only some rows; it gives once, few, many or a size class.

V gene	clone size	D gene	J gene	CDR3 protein	CDR3 DNA
TRBV27	once	TRBD1	TRBJ1-1	CASSPTDRVLVNTEAFF	TGTGCCAGCAGTCCGACGGACAGGGTTCTTGTGAACACTGAAGCTTTCTTT
TRBV12-3/TRBV12-4	NA	NA	TRBJ2-1	CASTVYNEQFF	TGTGCCAGCACCGTTTACAATGAGCAGTTCTTC
TRBV6-5	NA	NA	TRBJ2-5	CASSQAETQYF	TGTGCCAGCAGCCAAGCAGAGACCCAGTACTTC
TRBV19	NA	TRBD1	TRBJ1-1	CASSIGLPGQVAASTEAFF	TGTGCCAGTAGTATTGGTCTTCCGGGACAGGTAGCCGCGAGTACTGAAGCTTTCTTT
TRBV7-3	once	NA	TRBJ1-4	CASSSRRGEKLFF	TGTGCCAGCAGCTCTAGGAGAGGGGAAAAACTGTTTTTT
TRBV7-9	NA	NA	TRBJ1-1	CASSPKGGILNTEAFF	TGTGCCAGCAGCCCGAAGGGGGGGATCTTGAACACTGAAGCTTTCTTT
TRBV3-1/TRBV3-2	NA	NA	TRBJ1-5	CASSRSGSNQPQHF	TGTGCCAGCAGCCGGAGTGGTAGCAATCAGCCCCAGCATTTT
TRBV7-9	once	NA	TRBJ1-1	CASSSPQTDSGATEAFF	TGTGCCAGCAGCTCCCCACAAACCGACAGTGGGGCCACTGAAGCTTTCTTT
TRBV5-4	NA	NA	TRBJ2-7	CASSLEVIHEQYF	TGTGCCAGCAGCTTGGAGGTTATCCACGAGCAGTACTTC
TRBV13	once	NA	TRBJ2-3	CASSPSRDTQYF	TGTGCCAGCAGCCCCTCCAGGGATACGCAGTATTTT
TRBV30	NA	NA	TRBJ2-5	CAWSVTQETQYF	TGTGCCTGGAGTGTAACCCAAGAGACCCAGTACTTC
TRBV16	NA	NA	TRBJ1-1	CASSQFYRATEAFF	TGTGCCAGCAGCCAATTCTACAGGGCAACTGAAGCTTTCTTT
TRBV7-9	NA	NA	TRBJ2-2	CASSLTGIRAGELFF	TGTGCCAGCAGCCTGACCGGAATCCGAGCCGGGGAGCTGTTTTTT
TRBV5-1	NA	NA	TRBJ2-3	CASSSPGSADTQYF	TGCGCCAGCAGCTCTCCTGGGTCAGCAGATACGCAGTATTTT
TRBV9	NA	NA	TRBJ2-1	CASSVGIGTVGSYNEQFF	TGTGCCAGCAGCGTAGGGATCGGGACCGTCGGCTCCTACAATGAGCAGTTCTTC
TRBV5-1	NA	TRBD1	TRBJ1-2	CASSLDQPGGNGYTF	TGCGCCAGCAGCTTGGATCAGCCAGGGGGAAATGGCTACACCTTC
TRBV4-1	NA	TRBD1	TRBJ1-5	CASSPHSDRGLWPQHF	TGCGCCAGCAGCCCACACTCGGACAGGGGCCTATGGCCCCAGCATTTT
TRBV19	NA	NA	TRBJ1-1	CASSGPKRTEAFF	TGTGCCAGTAGTGGGCCTAAGCGCACTGAAGCTTTCTTT
TRBV6-5	once	NA	TRBJ2-6	CASSTGSSGANVLTF	TGTGCCAGCAGCACCGGCAGTTCTGGGGCCAACGTCCTGACTTTC
TRBV6-5	NA	TRBD2	TRBJ2-5	CASSYTSGGHETQYF	TGTGCCAGCAGTTATACGTCGGGAGGCCACGAGACCCAGTACTTC
TRBV4-1	NA	NA	TRBJ1-2	CASSQDHSGTPNQSYTF	TGCGCCAGCAGCCAAGACCATTCCGGGACGCCCAACCAAAGCTACACCTTC
TRBV6-6	NA	NA	TRBJ1-5	CASSYSGLGSNQPQHF	TGTGCCAGCAGTTACTCGGGTTTAGGGAGCAATCAGCCCCAGCATTTT
TRBV7-3	once	TRBD1	TRBJ2-1	CASSLAGQGAFDEQFF	TGTGCCAGCAGCTTAGCGGGACAGGGGGCGTTCGATGAGCAGTTCTTC
TRBV4-1	NA	TRBD1	TRBJ1-2	CASSQGTGTNYGYTF	TGCGCCAGCAGCCAAGGGACAGGGACTAACTATGGCTACACCTTC
TRBV7-9	NA	NA	TRBJ1-1	CASSLDLGATEAFF	TGTGCCAGCAGCCTAGACCTGGGAGCGACTGAAGCTTTCTTT
TRBV19	NA	NA	TRBJ2-3	CASSIGSGTDTQYF	TGTGCCAGTAGTATAGGTTCGGGCACAGATACGCAGTATTTT
TRBV12-3/TRBV12-4	NA	NA	TRBJ1-1	CASSLVGRGAFF	TGTGCCAGCAGTTTAGTGGGCAGGGGAGCTTTCTTT
TRBV14	NA	NA	TRBJ2-7	CASSQVGGYEQYF	TGTGCCAGCAGCCAAGTTGGGGGGTACGAGCAGTACTTC
TRBV5-4	NA	NA	TRBJ1-2	CASSLERPAEGYTF	TGTGCCAGCAGCTTAGAGAGACCCGCTGAAGGCTACACCTTC
TRBV5-5	NA	NA	TRBJ1-2	CASSLDRWPDYGYTF	TGTGCCAGCAGCTTGGACAGGTGGCCAGACTATGGCTACACCTTC
TRBV28	NA	NA	TRBJ1-2	CASSLFSLSYGYTF	TGTGCCAGCAGTTTATTTTCGCTATCCTATGGCTACACCTTC
TRBV18	NA	NA	TRBJ1-2	CASSQPTLNYGYTF	TGTGCCAGCTCACAACCGACCTTAAACTATGGCTACACCTTC
TRBV6-6	NA	NA	TRBJ1-1	CASSYQDTEAFF	TGTGCCAGCAGTTACCAAGACACTGAAGCTTTCTTT
TRBV19	NA	TRBD1	TRBJ2-1	CASSSRGPIDEQFF	TGTGCCAGTAGTAGCAGGGGGCCGATTGATGAGCAGTTCTTC
TRBV19	NA	NA	TRBJ1-2	CASIVGPNNGYTF	TGTGCCAGTATTGTGGGGCCTAATAATGGCTACACCTTC
TRBV7-2	NA	NA	TRBJ2-5	CASSLGAGETQYF	TGTGCCAGCAGCTTAGGAGCGGGAGAGACCCAGTACTTC
TRBV7-2	NA	NA	TRBJ1-5	CASSLDVRGGQPQHF	TGTGCCAGCAGCTTAGACGTCAGGGGAGGACAGCCCCAGCATTTT
TRBV6-4	NA	NA	TRBJ2-2	CASSIDRALKSGELFF	TGTGCCAGCTCAATCGACCGGGCGCTAAAGTCCGGGGAGCTGTTTTTT
TRBV12-3/TRBV12-4	NA	NA	TRBJ2-5	CASTQGKQETQYF	TGTGCCAGCACCCAGGGGAAGCAAGAGACCCAGTACTTC
TRBV3-1/TRBV3-2	NA	NA	TRBJ2-2	CASRGGSNTGELFF	TGTGCCAGCAGGGGCGGCTCAAACACCGGGGAGCTGTTTTTT
TRBV3-1/TRBV3-2	NA	NA	TRBJ1-3	CASSQDLQTNTIYF	TGTGCCAGCAGCCAAGACTTACAGACAAACACCATATATTTT
TRBV2	NA	NA	TRBJ1-2	CASSETPQVLGYTF	TGTGCCAGCAGTGAAACCCCGCAGGTTTTGGGCTACACCTTC
TRBV7-8	NA	NA	TRBJ1-2	CASSPRTTNYGYTF	TGTGCCAGCAGCCCGCGGACGACTAACTATGGCTACACCTTC
TRBV27	NA	NA	TRBJ2-3	CASSLGSYPTDTQYF	TGTGCCAGCAGTTTAGGTTCTTATCCCACAGATACGCAGTATTTT
TRBV10-1	NA	NA	TRBJ2-3	CASSEGNRRTDTQYF	TGCGCCAGCAGTGAAGGAAACAGGCGCACAGATACGCAGTATTTT
TRBV5-1	NA	NA	TRBJ1-2	CASSETTGQNYGYTF	TGCGCCAGCAGCGAAACGACGGGACAAAACTATGGCTACACCTTC
TRBV9	NA	NA	TRBJ2-2	CARRGGPGRPGELFF	TGTGCCCGCCGCGGGGGCCCGGGGCGGCCCGGGGAGCTGTTTTTT
TRBV2	NA	TRBD2	TRBJ2-5	CASSVLAGGQETQYF	TGTGCCAGCAGTGTTCTAGCGGGGGGCCAAGAGACCCAGTACTTC
TRBV19	NA	NA	TRBJ2-3	CASSSIGQGTDTQYF	TGTGCCAGTAGCTCAATCGGGCAGGGGACAGATACGCAGTATTTT
TRBV5-8	NA	NA	TRBJ1-1	CASSLESLPGRMTEAFF	TGTGCCAGCAGCTTGGAGAGCCTACCGGGGAGGATGACTGAAGCTTTCTTT
TRBV6-5	NA	TRBD1	TRBJ2-1	CASSYAAGQVVNEQFF	TGTGCCAGCAGTTATGCGGCCGGACAGGTAGTCAATGAGCAGTTCTTC
TRBV30	NA	NA	TRBJ1-2	CAWNRDTYGYTF	TGTGCCTGGAACAGGGACACCTATGGCTACACCTTC
TRBV27	NA	TRBD1	TRBJ1-1	CASSAGTGNTEAFF	TGTGCCAGCAGTGCCGGGACAGGGAACACTGAAGCTTTCTTT
TRBV7-2	NA	TRBD1	TRBJ1-6	CASSRTGVRSPLHF	TGTGCCAGCAGCCGTACAGGGGTCCGTTCACCCCTCCACTTT
TRBV29-1	NA	NA	TRBJ1-2	CSGGLAGDYGYTF	TGCAGCGGGGGATTGGCAGGGGACTATGGCTACACCTTC
TRBV27	NA	NA	TRBJ1-2	CASSSTAAFYYGYTF	TGTGCCAGCAGTTCTACGGCAGCCTTTTACTATGGCTACACCTTC
TRBV29-1	few	NA	TRBJ2-1	CSGIPTSIREQFF	TGCAGCGGAATACCCACCTCAATAAGGGAGCAGTTCTTC